These T cell receptor beta chains were read from a single sample in a study of shared clonotypes between healthy human individuals. Libraries were prepared by immunoSEQ multiplex PCR; TCRdb keeps only in-frame clonotypes and omits some of them. The table shows just over 2,000,000 clones, with 85% to 95% occurring only once. Sample: naive CD4+ T cells sorted from blood. All receptors come from a man younger than 30 in good health. CDR3s include the opening cysteine and the closing phenylalanine or tryptophan. The D gene is left open where the match is weak. Expanded clones are given a class, and other clones once, few, many or no size at all.

j_call clone_size v_call d_call cdr3_nt cdr3_aa
TRBJ2-1 . TRBV19 . TGTGCCAGTAGTATCCCGGGATCCTACAATGAGCAGTTCTTC CASSIPGSYNEQFF
TRBJ2-1 . TRBV30 . TGTGCCTGGGCGTCGACCTACAGCTCCTACAATGAGCAGTTCTTC CAWASTYSSYNEQFF
TRBJ2-1 once TRBV10-2 . TGCGCCAGCACCCCTCAAGCGGGACAGACGAGCTCCTACAATGAGCAGTTCTTC CASTPQAGQTSSYNEQFF
TRBJ1-6 . TRBV4-1 . TGCGCCAGCAGCCAAGATGACGACACTACCTCCTATAATTCACCCCTCCACTTT CASSQDDDTTSYNSPLHF
TRBJ1-1 . TRBV7-2 . TGTGCCAGCAGCCCTACCGGGACCTTCACTGACACTGAAGCTTTCTTT CASSPTGTFTDTEAFF
TRBJ2-2 . TRBV7-6 . TGTGCCAGCAGCTTAGGAGACCTGAGTACCGGGGAGCTGTTTTTT CASSLGDLSTGELFF
TRBJ2-7 once TRBV7-7 . TGTGCTAGCAGCTTAGCGGAGGGGCGCGAGCAGTACTTC CASSLAEGREQYF
TRBJ2-3 . TRBV6-6 . TGTGCCAGCAGCCCCGGGAAGGGGGTCCTCACAGATACGCAGTATTTT CASSPGKGVLTDTQYF
TRBJ2-7 once TRBV5-4 . TGTGCCAGCAGCTTGGAGGGACTTACCTACGAGCAGTACTTC CASSLEGLTYEQYF
TRBJ1-2 . TRBV4-3 . TGCGCCAGCAGCCAAGATCCGGGGGGGCAGGGCAGCTATGGCTACACCTTC CASSQDPGGQGSYGYTF
TRBJ1-5 once TRBV30 TRBD1 TGTGCCTGGAGTGTAGGGGACAGCCTTCATCAGCCCCAGCATTTT CAWSVGDSLHQPQHF
TRBJ2-1 . TRBV7-2 . TGTGCCAGCAGCCCGCTCAGCGGGTCCAATGAGCAGTTCTTC CASSPLSGSNEQFF
TRBJ2-7 . TRBV7-2 . TGTGCCAGCAATAACGGCCAGGGGAGGCGCGAGCAGTACTTC CASNNGQGRREQYF
TRBJ2-3 . TRBV5-1 . TGCGCCAGCAGCTTGGTCGGGGCTAGCACAGATACGCAGTATTTT CASSLVGASTDTQYF
TRBJ1-4 . TRBV30 TRBD1 TGTGCCTGGAGGTCCGGGACAGGGGATGAAAAACTGTTTTTT CAWRSGTGDEKLFF
TRBJ1-1 once TRBV29-1 . TGCAGCGTGGACGGATCGAACACTGAAGCTTTCTTT CSVDGSNTEAFF
TRBJ2-3 . TRBV23-1 TRBD2 TGCGCCAGCAGTCAATCGGAGGCTAGCGGGGGCACAGATACGCAGTATTTT CASSQSEASGGTDTQYF
TRBJ1-1 . TRBV28 TRBD1 TGTGCCATAGAAGGGGGCGGTGTGAACACTGAAGCTTTCTTT CAIEGGGVNTEAFF
TRBJ2-5 . TRBV16 . TGTGCCAGCAGCCTTCAGGGTCACCAAGAGACCCAGTACTTC CASSLQGHQETQYF
TRBJ1-4 . TRBV28 . TGTGCCAGCAACGACAATCCAACTAATGAAAAACTGTTTTTT CASNDNPTNEKLFF
TRBJ1-2 once TRBV28 . TGTGCCAGCAGTTTAGTTGGGATTACAAACTATGGCTACACCTTC CASSLVGITNYGYTF
TRBJ1-2 few TRBV10-3 . TGTGCCATCGGGGCAGGGGACTATGGCTACACCTTC CAIGAGDYGYTF
TRBJ1-1 . TRBV5-1 . TGCGCCAGCAGCCCCCAGCGGGCCAACGCTGAAGCTTTCTTT CASSPQRANAEAFF
TRBJ1-3 . TRBV6-6 . TGTGCCAGCAGTTACAGGACAGATAGCTCTGGAAACACCATATATTTT CASSYRTDSSGNTIYF
TRBJ1-3 . TRBV5-1 TRBD1 TGCGCCAGCAGTCCCGGGACAGGGAACGGAAACACCATATATTTT CASSPGTGNGNTIYF
TRBJ2-3 . TRBV11-2 TRBD1 TGTGCCAGCAGCTTTACAGGGGGCCGCAGCACAGATACGCAGTATTTT CASSFTGGRSTDTQYF
TRBJ1-5 . TRBV7-9 . TGTGCCAGCAGCTTAGGACAGGCAGGGATGCCCCAGCATTTT CASSLGQAGMPQHF
TRBJ2-7 once TRBV28 TRBD1 TGTGCCACACAGGGGAGTGGGTACGAGCAGTACTTC CATQGSGYEQYF
TRBJ2-3 . TRBV11-3 . TGTGCCAGCAGCTTAACAGGGGAGGGAGATACGCAGTATTTT CASSLTGEGDTQYF
TRBJ1-1 . TRBV5-4 . TGTGCCAGCTTCAGGTTAATCAGCGACACTGAAGCTTTCTTT CASFRLISDTEAFF
TRBJ1-2 . TRBV4-1 . TGCGCCAGCAGCCCAGGGGACATGGGATATGGCTACACCTTC CASSPGDMGYGYTF
TRBJ1-5 . TRBV11-2 . TGTGCCAGCAGCTTAGATCAAATCAATCAGCCCCAGCATTTT CASSLDQINQPQHF
TRBJ2-5 . TRBV7-2 . TGTGCCAGCAGCTTAGAACTAGGTGTGAAGACCCAGTACTTC CASSLELGVKTQYF
TRBJ2-1 . TRBV4-1 TRBD2 TGCGCCAGCAGCCAGGGACTAGCGGGAGGCTACAATGAGCAGTTCTTC CASSQGLAGGYNEQFF
TRBJ1-1 . TRBV2 TRBD1 TGTGCCAGCAACCGGGACAGAAACACTGAAGCTTTCTTT CASNRDRNTEAFF
TRBJ2-7 . TRBV11-2 TRBD1 TGTGCCAGCAGCTCCAGACAGGGGAGCTACGAGCAGTACTTC CASSSRQGSYEQYF
TRBJ2-1 . TRBV2 TRBD2 TGTGCCAGCAGTGAAGCGCTAGCGGGGGGGCCCAGCTCCTACAATGAGCAGTTCTTC CASSEALAGGPSSYNEQFF
TRBJ2-2 . TRBV7-2 . TGTGCCAGCAGCTCTGTTTGGCAAGGTGCCGGGGAGCTGTTTTTT CASSSVWQGAGELFF
TRBJ2-1 . TRBV12-5 . TGTGCTAGTGGCGCAACCCAGGGGTTCCTCAATGAGCAGTTCTTC CASGATQGFLNEQFF
TRBJ2-1 . TRBV9 . TGTGCCAGCAGCGGCGGGAACTCCTACAATGAGCAGTTCTTC CASSGGNSYNEQFF
TRBJ2-7 . TRBV18 . TGTGCCAGCTCACCACCGGGGGGACTTAACACCTACGAGCAGTACTTC CASSPPGGLNTYEQYF
TRBJ2-4 . TRBV27 . TGTGCCAGCAGTCGAGGAACCGCGAGGTACTTC CASSRGTARYF
TRBJ1-1 . TRBV29-1 TRBD1 TGCAGCGTTCGACAGGGAATAAGGGAAGAGGGGGTAGCTTTCTTT CSVRQGIREEGVAFF
TRBJ2-1 . TRBV4-2 TRBD2 TGTGCCAGCAGCCAAGATCCCCCCAGGACTAGCGGGGGGTACAATGAGCAGTTCTTC CASSQDPPRTSGGYNEQFF
TRBJ2-4 . TRBV5-6 TRBD1 TGTGCCAGCAGCGCTGGACAGGGGAGGGATCAGTACTTC CASSAGQGRDQYF
TRBJ2-3 . TRBV5-1 TRBD1 TGCGCCAGCAGACCTACGACAGGGAGCACAGATACGCAGTATTTT CASRPTTGSTDTQYF
TRBJ2-7 . TRBV4-3 TRBD2 TGCGCCAGCAGCCAAGCCCCCTCGACTAGCGGGATTTACGAGCAGTACTTC CASSQAPSTSGIYEQYF
TRBJ1-1 . TRBV30 . TGTGCCTGGAGTGTACCCACCGGAGTACGGGGATCCACTGAAGCTTTCTTT CAWSVPTGVRGSTEAFF
TRBJ2-7 . TRBV19 . TGTGCCAGTAGTTGGACGGGGGCCAGCGAGCAGTACTTC CASSWTGASEQYF
TRBJ1-5 . TRBV2 . TGTGCCAGCAGTCTCGGACGGGACTGGAATCAGCCCCAGCATTTT CASSLGRDWNQPQHF
TRBJ2-3 . TRBV4-1 . TGCGCCAGCAGCCAAGAATCGGGACCCACGAAGTATACGCAGTATTTT CASSQESGPTKYTQYF
TRBJ2-1 . TRBV27 TRBD2 TGTGCCACCGGGACTAGCGGGACCAATGAGCAGTTCTTC CATGTSGTNEQFF
TRBJ1-2 once TRBV7-2 . TGTGCCAGCAGCTTAGGAGGGAGCCTCGCCTTC CASSLGGSLAF
TRBJ2-7 . TRBV5-1 . TGCGCCAGCAGCGTACAGGGACGGGGCTACGAGCAGTACTTC CASSVQGRGYEQYF
TRBJ2-2 . TRBV7-2 TRBD2 TGTGCCGAAGGACTAGCGGCGAACACCGGGGAGCTGTTTTTT CAEGLAANTGELFF
TRBJ2-5 . TRBV5-4 . TGTGCCAGCACAGCCACAGGGTTTCAAGAGACCCAGTACTTC CASTATGFQETQYF
TRBJ1-4 . TRBV7-8 TRBD1 TGTGCCAGCAGCTCGTGGGACAGGGGGCTCGCTTCTAATGAAAAACTGTTTTTT CASSSWDRGLASNEKLFF
TRBJ1-2 once TRBV6-6 . TGTGCCAGCAGTCAAGACAGCAACTATGGCTACACCTTC CASSQDSNYGYTF
TRBJ2-7 . TRBV5-5 . TGTGCCAGCAGCTTGGGGGTCAGACCCTACGAGCAGTACTTC CASSLGVRPYEQYF
TRBJ1-2 . TRBV10-2 . TGCGCCAGCAGCCTCACAGGCTCGAGCACCTATGGCTACACCTTC CASSLTGSSTYGYTF